This TCR beta chain was observed in a study of cytomegalovirus exposure and HLA in healthy donors. Study summary: The roughly 100 million unique TCR beta sequences, from about 179 million T cells, were found by an earlier analysis. Ancestry clustering placed about 80% of more than 350 genotyped donors in the Caucasian-associated cluster.

The study ran its PCR with 60 Vbeta and 13 Jbeta primers. The method was immunoSEQ multiplex PCR; TCRdb's version includes in-frame clones alone and lacks a portion of them. The sample yields 120,000 to 150,000 clones, about 66% seen once. As for this clone: The antigen is unknown.

The V and J ends lost 2 bases and 3 bases respectively, with 10 bases between them. This CDR3 contains 15 residues. Germline CDR1 reads SGHVS; CDR2 reads FQNEAQ. Study conclusions and caveats: It was shown in a later analysis that HLA-associated TCR beta chains were more clonally expanded than other, equally common chains. Rare TCR sequences dominated, though some public TCRs recurred in many donors.

Sequencing used PBMCs. This receptor was identified in a male donor in good health and CMV-seronegative. The chain carries TRBV7-8 and TRBJ2-2, with D tentatively TRBD1 (5 bases). CDR3 sequence: CASSLFGRDTGELFF. The CDR3 DNA reads as TGTGCCAGCAGCTTATTTGGCAGGGACACCGGGGAGCTGTTTTTT.